This passage covers 17 T cell receptor beta chains from one sample sequenced in a study of cytomegalovirus exposure and HLA in healthy donors. The PCR made use of 60 Vbeta and 13 Jbeta primers. Generated by immunoSEQ multiplex PCR, the TCRdb table keeps only in-frame clones and is missing some. Of approximately 150,000 clones listed, about 80% are singletons. Material for sequencing was PBMCs. These receptors all stem from a male donor in good health and CMV-seronegative.

This clone was detected only a few times. The CDR3 reads CASTESWARVLSMNTEAFF. For the CDR3, the DNA is TGTGCCAGCACAGAGTCATGGGCCAGGGTCCTTTCTATGAACACTGAAGCTTTCTTT. The chain recombines TRBV6-4 with TRBJ1-1; D perhaps matches TRBD1 (5 bases). This CDR3 contains 19 residues. Germline values: CDR1 MRHNA, CDR2 SNTAGT. Trimming took 7 bases from V and 0 from J, leaving 27 bases between them.

Details on this clone: The conserved final phenylalanine or tryptophan is absent from the CDR3, which likely points to a read error. The chain has TRBV11-1 and TRBJ1-1, with D possibly TRBD1 on 5 matching bases. The CDR3 contains 14 residues. The germline CDR1 and CDR2 sequences are SGHAT and FQDESV (reference sequence). V was clipped by 5 bases and J by 4 bases, with 14 bases between them. CDR3: CASSPQVGGTEAFL. CDR3 in DNA: TGTGCCAGCAGCCCACAGGTTGGGGGCACTGAAGCTTTCCTT.

Comment on this clone: At one end, the junction sequence differs from germline, possibly due to a read error. The chain couples TRBV2 to TRBJ2-2; 9 bases align to TRBD1. Germline V lookup: CDR1 SNHLY, CDR2 FYNNEI. The CDR3 loop spans 15 amino acids. The CDR3 loop reads CASREGQGYTGELFF. The CDR3 DNA sequence: TGTGCCAGCCGTGAGGGACAGGGCTACACCGGGGAGCTGTTTTTT. The whole variable domain, remainder taken from reference TRBV2 and TRBJ2-2, is EPEVTQTPSHQVTQMGQEVILRCVPISNHLYFYWYRQILGQKVEFLVSFYNNEISEKSEIFDDQFSVERPDGSNFTLKIRSTKLEDSAMYFCASREGQGYTGELFFGEGSRLTVL.

The chain has TRBV2 and TRBJ1-1; perhaps TRBD1 as D (6 bases). Between the trimmed V and J ends, which lost 6 bases and 6 bases, there was a span of 20 bases. The CDR3 consists of 15 residues. Germline V gene lookup returns CDR1 SNHLY and CDR2 FYNNEI. DNA of the CDR3: TGTGCCAGCAGCGTTGACAGGTCCTTCCCCGCTGAAGCTTTCTTT. This encodes CASSVDRSFPAEAFF.

This chain joins TRBV5-5 and TRBJ2-7; no clear D. CDR3 length: 15 residues. Trimming shortened V by 4 bases and J by 3 bases, and 17 bases separated the two germline ends. Germline CDR1 is SGHKS and CDR2 is YYEKEE (reference sequence). The CDR3 nucleotides are TGTGCCAGCAGCCCTCGTCCTGGCAATGTCTACGAGCAGTACTTC. This codes for CASSPRPGNVYEQYF.

The chain carries TRBV18 and TRBJ2-3, with 10 bases identical to TRBD2. CDR3 length: 15 residues. J was trimmed by 4 bases and V by 5 bases; bases with no gene match: 6. Germline CDR1 reads KGHSH; CDR2 reads LQKENI. The DNA for the CDR3 is TGTGCCAGCTCAACAGGGACTAGCGCCGCAGATACGCAGTATTTT. Translating it yields CASSTGTSAADTQYF.

The chain recombines TRBV7-9 with TRBJ2-5, with 10 bases matching TRBD2. The J call may be incorrect, as the DNA end agrees better with TRBJ2-7. Germline loops: CDR1 SEHNR, CDR2 FQNEAQ (reference sequence). The CDR3 length is 15 residues. CDR3 loop: CASSLALAGVYEQYF. The CDR3 nucleotides are TGTGCCAGCAGCTTAGCCCTAGCGGGAGTCTACGAGCAGTACTTC.

This sequence joins TRBV5-4 and TRBJ2-7, with 10 bases identical to TRBD2. The germline CDR1 and CDR2 sequences are SGHNT and YYREEE (reference sequence). V dropped 3 bases and J dropped 2; count of bases not matched to a gene: 8. The CDR3 is made up of 16 amino acids. CDR3 sequence: CASSSPSGGYTYEQYF. Here the CDR3 DNA reads TGTGCCAGCAGCTCCCCTAGCGGGGGTTACACCTACGAGCAGTACTTC.

The V call is TRBV5-6, the J call TRBJ1-1, with D tentatively TRBD1 (5 bases). V gave up 4 bases and J gave up 0 bases, with 10 bases separating them. This CDR3 is built from 14 residues. Germline V gives CDR1 SGHDT, CDR2 YYEEEE. The CDR3 region has the DNA TGTGCCAGCAGCCCAGGGACTTTGAACACTGAAGCTTTCTTT. Translating gives CASSPGTLNTEAFF.

This clone was recorded only once. The chain uses TRBV5-8 and TRBJ1-1; TRBD1 agrees at 7 bases. The V segment lost 4 bases and the J segment 3 bases; nucleotides outside the gene matches: 3. Germline CDR1 SGHTS, CDR2 YDEGEE. The CDR3 runs 13 residues. The CDR3 loop is CASSRDRDTEAFF. The CDR3, as DNA: TGTGCCAGCAGCAGGGACAGAGACACTGAAGCTTTCTTT.

The J gene is TRBJ2-5, the V gene TRBV5-4; D remains ambiguous. This CDR3 spans 14 amino acids. The germline V gene encodes CDR1 SGHNT and CDR2 YYREEE (reference sequence). V was clipped by 0 bases and J by 2 bases, with 8 bases between them. The CDR3 bases are TGTGCCAGCAGCTTGGGTCTTTTACAAGAGACCCAGTACTTC. Translated: CASSLGLLQETQYF.

The CDR3 DNA follows: TGTGCCAGCAGTTCGGGGATAGGGACTGAAGCTTTCTTT. This sequence encodes CASSSGIGTEAFF. The chain carries TRBV6-5 and TRBJ1-1; D call uncertain. The CDR3 totals 13 residues. Germline V CDR1 and CDR2: MNHEY, SVGAGI. Deletions cut 4 bases from V and 5 bases from J, with 11 bases between.

The chain couples TRBV7-2 to TRBJ2-7; D is perhaps TRBD2 (5 bases). This CDR3 region has 14 residues. Trimming stripped 1 base from V and 2 bases from J, with 9 bases between. Germline assignment: CDR1 SGHTA and CDR2 FQGNSA. The CDR3 loop reads CASSLGTSTYEQYF. The CDR3 region has the DNA TGTGCCAGCAGCTTAGGGACTTCTACCTACGAGCAGTACTTC.

The chain employs TRBV7-2 and TRBJ2-5; 7 bases align to TRBD1. This CDR3 contains 15 residues. Germline V lookup: CDR1 SGHTA, CDR2 FQGNSA. V shed 6 bases and J 0 bases; nucleotides not matched to a gene: 7. The CDR3 region is CASSWGQTYQETQYF. The CDR3 region has the DNA TGTGCCAGCAGTTGGGGACAGACGTACCAAGAGACCCAGTACTTC. Looking up the rest from reference TRBV7-2 and TRBJ2-5 gives the full variable domain: GAGVSQSPSNKVTEKGKDVELRCDPISGHTALYWYRQSLGQGLEFLIYFQGNSAPDKSGLPSDRFSAERTGGSVSTLTIQRTQQEDSAVYLCASSWGQTYQETQYFGPGTRLLVL.

The V and J genes are TRBV6-5 and TRBJ2-1; possible D gene TRBD2, 6 bases. Trimming took 4 bases from V and 7 from J, leaving 17 bases between them. CDR1 MNHEY and CDR2 SVGAGI come from the germline V gene. This CDR3 has 15 residues. The chain's CDR3 is CASSFTGEVDNEQFF. CDR3 in DNA: TGTGCCAGCAGTTTCACGGGAGAGGTGGATAATGAGCAGTTCTTC.

The chain carries TRBV4-2 and TRBJ2-3; possibly TRBD1 for D (6 bases). CDR1 is LGHNA, CDR2 YNFKEQ, per germline. The CDR3 loop spans 16 amino acids. Trimming took off 4 bases at V and 0 bases at J, with 14 bases between the two ends. The chain's CDR3 is CASSRILDRSTDTQYF. The CDR3 region has the DNA TGTGCCAGCAGCCGAATACTAGACAGGAGCACAGATACGCAGTATTTT.

The chain uses TRBV6-4 and TRBJ2-7, with TRBD1 as a possible D gene (5 bases). V lost 9 bases, J lost 5 bases, and 17 bases lay in between. The CDR3 spans 13 residues. Germline V gene lookup returns CDR1 MRHNA and CDR2 SNTAGT. For the CDR3, the DNA is TGTGCCAGATCTCAGGGATTGAGGAACGAGCAGTACTTC. Its translation is CARSQGLRNEQYF.